Below are 15 T cell receptor beta chains sequenced from a single sample in a study of blood T cell repertoires in COVID-19. The data were produced by immunoSEQ multiplex PCR, yet TCRdb's version contains in-frame clones alone and is incomplete. The sample includes just under 250,000 clones, approximately 90% of them seen just once. The specimen sequenced was PBMCs or T cells enriched from blood (not recorded which). These receptors all stem from a woman in her thirties who had recovered from COVID-19.

The chain combines TRBV5-1 with TRBJ2-1, with 7 bases that match TRBD1. Germline V CDR1 and CDR2: SGHRS, YFSETQ. The V segment lost 3 bases and the J segment 7 bases; nucleotides outside the gene matches: 13. The length of the CDR3 is 16 residues. CDR3 sequence (DNA): TGCGCCAGCAGCTACTCCTCTGGACAGGCCTTTAATGAGCAGTTCTTC. Translating it yields CASSYSSGQAFNEQFF.

The chain couples TRBV28 to TRBJ2-5; 9 bases align to TRBD1. Trimming took 7 bases from V and 0 from J; bases not matched to a gene: 6. Germline V lookup: CDR1 MDHEN, CDR2 SYDVKM. The CDR3 runs to 15 residues. CDR3 nucleotide sequence: TGTGCCAGCACATGGGGACAGGGATACCAAGAGACCCAGTACTTC. Amino acids: CASTWGQGYQETQYF.

The J gene is TRBJ1-6, the V gene TRBV9; 7 bases fit TRBD1. Germline V CDR1 and CDR2: SGDLS, YYNGEE. There are 14 residues in the CDR3. V gave up 4 bases and J gave up 6 bases; unmatched junction bases: 4. For the CDR3, the DNA is TGTGCCAGCAGCTCCAAGGGGGCTAATTCACCCCTCCACTTT. The encoded protein is CASSSKGANSPLHF.

V gene TRBV19 combines with J gene TRBJ1-1, with a weak D call TRBD1 (5 bases). The germline gives CDR1 LNHDA, CDR2 SQIVND (reference sequence). The CDR3 is 13 amino acids. V shed 4 bases and J shed 7 bases, with 13 bases lying between them. This CDR3 reads CASSTGLKLEAFF. CDR3 DNA: TGTGCCAGTAGTACGGGACTGAAGCTTGAAGCTTTCTTT.

The chain's CDR3 is CASSFDIPSSGNTIYF. The DNA for the CDR3 is TGTGCCAGCAGCTTCGACATTCCAAGCTCTGGAAACACCATATATTTT. V usage is TRBV5-4 and J usage is TRBJ1-3; D remains unclear. From germline, CDR1 is SGHNT and CDR2 YYREEE (reference sequence). CDR3 length: 16 residues. V gave up 2 bases and J gave up 0 bases, with 12 bases separating them.

This chain links TRBV7-3 with TRBJ2-1, with 10 bases matching TRBD2. This CDR3 has 14 amino acids. V lost 2 bases to trimming and J lost 12 bases; unmatched junction nucleotides: 7. Looked up from germline, CDR1 is SGHTA and CDR2 is FQGTGA. The CDR3 is CASSLGEVAGGQFF. The CDR3 nucleotides are TGTGCCAGCAGCTTAGGGGAGGTAGCGGGAGGGCAGTTCTTC.

The chain carries TRBV3-1 (or the pseudogene TRBV3-2) and TRBJ1-2; tentatively, D is TRBD1 (6 bases). V lost 2 bases, J lost 7 bases, and 14 bases lay in between. The length of the CDR3 is 14 residues. CDR1 and CDR2 from the germline V gene are LGHDT and YNNKEL (reference sequence). The CDR3 sequence is CASSQTQGRGGYTF. The CDR3, as DNA: TGTGCCAGCAGCCAAACTCAGGGGAGGGGTGGCTACACCTTC.

The chain recombines TRBV14 with TRBJ1-6, with TRBD1 as a possible D gene (6 bases). The germline V gene has CDR1 SGHDN and CDR2 FVKESK. V shed 2 bases and J shed 3 bases, with 14 bases lying between them. There are 17 residues in the CDR3. In DNA, the CDR3 is TGTGCCAGCAGCCAACGCCACAGGGAGTTCTATAATTCACCCCTCCACTTT. Translation gives CASSQRHREFYNSPLHF.

This chain connects TRBV6-1 to TRBJ1-2; tentatively, D is TRBD1 (6 bases). V lost 0 bases and J 5 bases, leaving 13 bases between the germline ends. The germline CDR1 and CDR2 sequences are MNHNS and SASEGT. The CDR3 totals 15 residues. CDR3: CASSEALRTAYGYTF. As DNA, the CDR3 is TGTGCCAGCAGTGAAGCGCTTCGGACAGCTTATGGCTACACCTTC.

The rearrangement links TRBV11-2 to TRBJ1-4; D is undetermined. Trimming removed 1 base from V and 8 bases from J, with 11 bases in between. Germline V gene sequence: CDR1 SGHAT, CDR2 FQNNGV. CDR3 length: 14 amino acids. CDR3 protein: CASSLGQLGEKLFF. Written as DNA, the CDR3 is TGTGCCAGCAGCTTAGGGCAGCTCGGGGAAAAACTGTTTTTT. The full variable domain, completed using reference TRBV11-2 and TRBJ1-4, is EAGVAQSPRYKIIEKRQSVAFWCNPISGHATLYWYQQILGQGPKLLIQFQNNGVVDDSQLPKDRFSAERLKGVDSTLKIQPAKLEDSAVYLCASSLGQLGEKLFFGSGTQLSVL.

V gene TRBV7-9 combines with J gene TRBJ1-6; TRBD1 matches 10 bases. Germline V lookup: CDR1 SEHNR, CDR2 FQNEAQ (reference sequence). With 2 bases clipped from V and 7 bases from J, the junction kept 2 bases outside the gene matches. The CDR3 spans 15 residues. The CDR3 loop is CASSLRTGGNSPLHF. For the CDR3, the DNA is TGTGCCAGCAGCTTAAGGACAGGGGGAAATTCACCCCTCCACTTT.

A remark on this clone: Relative to the germline gene, one junction end is altered; a read error may explain this. V usage is TRBV28 and J usage is TRBJ1-2, with unresolved D. The CDR3 extends over 11 amino acids. The V gene's germline CDR1 is MDHEN and CDR2 SYDVKM. In DNA form, the CDR3 reads TGTGCCAGCAGTCGCAGGAACGCCGGGAGGTTC. Translation gives CASSRRNAGRF.

J is TRBJ1-2 and V is TRBV4-3, with 8 bases matching TRBD1. From germline, CDR1 is LGHNA and CDR2 YSLEER. J gave up 4 bases and V 3 bases, and 1 base lay outside the gene matches. The CDR3 is 13 residues long. CDR3 protein: CASSHQGAYGYTF. CDR3 bases: TGCGCCAGCAGCCACCAGGGGGCCTATGGCTACACCTTC.

The V and J genes are TRBV4-1 and TRBJ2-7, with a possible D match to TRBD2 (6 bases). Per germline, CDR1 MGHRA and CDR2 YSYEKL. The CDR3 sequence is 16 residues long. The ends were cut back, 3 bases at V and 2 bases at J, with 17 bases in the middle. This CDR3 is CASSQLGRDGTYEQYF. The CDR3 nucleotides are TGCGCCAGCAGCCAGTTGGGGCGGGATGGGACCTACGAGCAGTACTTC.

The CDR3 nucleotides are TGCGCCAGCAGCCAACAACTAGCGAGGGGGGGGACCCAGTACTTC. Amino acids: CASSQQLARGGTQYF. This chain joins TRBV4-3 and TRBJ2-5, with D possibly TRBD2 on 7 matching bases. CDR3 size: 15 residues. CDR1 LGHNA and CDR2 YSLEER come from the germline V gene. The V gene lost 2 bases and the J gene lost 7 bases, with 17 bases spanning the gap.